These T cell receptor beta chains were read from a single sample in a study of T-cell memory formation after mild COVID-19. TCRdb analysed the 5' RACE reads with MiXCR anew, one entry per CDR3 protein. Among about 140,000 distinct CDR3 sequences listed, roughly 13% were seen once. The sequenced material came from PBMCs or a T cell subset sorted from them (not recorded which). The receptors stem from an adult woman who had mild COVID-19 (a few samples of this study predate the infection). Cell type and time point are not known. CDR3s include the opening cysteine and the closing phenylalanine or tryptophan. The D gene is left open where the match is weak. Not every row has a clone size; where given, it reads once, few, many or a size class.

NA | TRBJ1-1 | TRBV4-1 | NA | CASSQDINAGTEAFF | TGCGCCAGCAGCCAGGACATCAACGCGGGCACTGAAGCTTTCTTT
TRBD2 | TRBJ2-5 | TRBV7-2 | NA | CASSLGVRRGGLQETQYF | TGTGCCAGCAGCTTAGGGGTACGGCGGGGGGGCCTCCAGGAGACCCAGTACTTC
TRBD1 | TRBJ2-5 | TRBV29-1 | NA | CSVVDRGQETQYF | TGCAGCGTCGTGGACAGGGGGCAAGAGACCCAGTACTTC
NA | TRBJ2-3 | TRBV12-3/TRBV12-4 | many | CASSAPQSTDTQYF | TGTGCCAGCAGCGCACCCCAGAGCACAGATACGCAGTATTTT
TRBD1 | TRBJ1-1 | TRBV19 | few | CASRGTGAFEAFF | TGTGCCAGTAGGGGGACAGGGGCATTCGAAGCTTTCTTT
TRBD2 | TRBJ2-1 | TRBV5-5 | many | CASSPEGGLAGYNEQFF | TGTGCCAGCAGCCCGGAGGGGGGACTAGCGGGATACAATGAGCAGTTCTTC
NA | TRBJ2-6 | TRBV24-1 | NA | CATSDYSLGANVLTF | TGTGCCACCAGTGATTACAGCCTTGGGGCCAACGTCCTGACTTTC
TRBD2 | TRBJ2-1 | TRBV7-8 | NA | CASSSRTSQDNEQFF | TGTGCCAGCAGCTCTCGGACTAGCCAAGACAATGAGCAGTTCTTC
TRBD1 | TRBJ2-7 | TRBV18 | NA | CASSTSGTGSTYLYEQYF | TGTGCCAGCTCAACCTCCGGGACAGGGTCAACCTACCTCTACGAGCAGTACTTC
TRBD1 | TRBJ2-5 | TRBV7-6 | NA | CASRLTGDTWRETQYF | TGTGCCAGCAGACTTACAGGGGATACATGGAGAGAGACCCAGTACTTC
NA | TRBJ2-5 | TRBV9 | NA | CASSVSGRLKETQYF | TGTGCCAGCAGCGTCTCCGGTAGACTAAAGGAGACCCAGTACTTC
NA | TRBJ2-5 | TRBV7-2 | NA | CASSLWDTGPLETQYF | TGTGCCAGCAGCTTATGGGATACTGGCCCCCTAGAGACCCAGTACTTC
TRBD1 | TRBJ2-5 | TRBV28 | NA | CASSLILTGFETQYF | TGTGCCAGCAGCTTAATACTGACAGGGTTCGAGACCCAGTACTTC
TRBD2 | TRBJ2-7 | TRBV12-3/TRBV12-4 | NA | CASSPVLAGGFSIYEQYF | TGTGCCAGCAGCCCCGTATTAGCGGGGGGTTTTTCGATCTACGAGCAGTACTTC
NA | TRBJ2-7 | TRBV4-1 | few | CASSQDDSSYEQYF | TGCGCCAGCAGCCAAGATGACAGCTCCTACGAGCAGTACTTC
TRBD2 | TRBJ2-3 | TRBV5-4 | NA | CASSLGLRGDTDTQYF | TGTGCCAGCAGCTTGGGCTTGCGGGGGGACACAGATACGCAGTATTTT
TRBD2 | TRBJ2-5 | TRBV9 | NA | CASSVEITIAGDETQYF | TGTGCCAGCAGCGTAGAAATCACAATAGCGGGAGATGAGACCCAGTACTTC